Below, 10 T cell receptor beta chains from the same sample are listed, as sequenced in a study of blood T cells in healthy people across ages (dated by TCRdb to between 2015 and 2016). The library was produced with 5' RACE. Sequenced using an Illumina HiSeq 2500. A second 7 to 11 cycle PCR used a sample-barcoded 5' primer and a J-beta primer mix. The public reads were reanalyzed by TCRdb: fastp trimming at Q25, MiXCR alignment, in-frame beta chains only. Rows merge per CDR3 protein into single entries with the most common DNA and genes. The sample has 700,000 or so distinct CDR3 sequences on record, around 43% of them singletons. Of the sample, about 32% falls within the top ten clones. Sequencing was done on a sample of blood. The receptors come from a man of 80 years or more in good health.

The V and J genes are TRBV6-1 and TRBJ1-6; no definite D call. The CDR3 runs to 16 residues. Germline-derived CDR1 and CDR2 are MNHNS and SASEGT. The V end was cut by 7 bases, the J end by 0 bases, with 13 bases between. The CDR3 sequence is CASTISASSYNSPLHF. The CDR3 DNA reads as TGTGCCAGCACCATCTCCGCCAGCTCCTATAATTCACCCCTCCACTTT.

This sequence joins TRBV7-2 and TRBJ2-3; 7 nucleotides align to TRBD2. The CDR3 has 17 residues. CDR1 is SGHTA and CDR2 is FQGNSA in the germline V gene. After removal of 0 bases from V and 2 bases from J, the junction contained 8 bases not matched to a gene. The CDR3: CASSLAAASGYTDTQYF. DNA for the CDR3: TGTGCCAGCAGCTTAGCAGCGGCTAGCGGTTACACAGATACGCAGTATTTT.

This sequence joins TRBV3-1 and TRBJ2-3; TRBD2 is a possible D gene (7 bases). The CDR3 is made up of 16 amino acids. V lost 4 bases, J lost 2 bases, and 16 bases lay in between. Germline V CDR1 and CDR2: LGHDT, YNNKEL (reference sequence). The CDR3 protein is CASSPGAGEFTDTQYF. CDR3 in DNA: TGTGCCAGCAGCCCGGGGGCGGGGGAGTTCACAGATACGCAGTATTTT.

This clonotype was seen repeatedly, ten times or more. This chain links TRBV9 with TRBJ2-7, with TRBD1 identical over 10 bases. V lost 3 bases, J lost 2 bases, and 5 bases stayed unmatched. CDR1 and CDR2 from the germline V gene are SGDLS and YYNGEE. The CDR3 runs 15 residues. The CDR3 loop reads CASSASGTGAYEQYF. Here the CDR3 DNA reads TGTGCCAGCAGCGCTTCCGGGACAGGGGCCTACGAGCAGTACTTC.

This clonotype was found a few times. This chain links TRBV12-3 or TRBV12-4 with TRBJ1-2; D gene ambiguous. CDR3 length equals 14 residues. Trimming pared 3 bases from V and 0 bases from J, leaving 8 bases between. The CDR3, as DNA: TGTGCCAGCAGTTTGGCCGGAACTAACTATGGCTACACCTTC. Its protein product is CASSLAGTNYGYTF.

With respect to this clonotype: A much larger clone lies one base from this, so it may be a read error. V and J are TRBV20-1 and TRBJ2-3; no reliable D call. The CDR3 has 15 residues. Germline loops: CDR1 DFQATT, CDR2 SNEGSKA (reference sequence). The V gene lost 5 bases and the J gene lost 3 bases, with 18 bases spanning the gap. The CDR3 DNA reads as TGCAGTGCTCCGTTTGGCGAGATGGTTACAGATACGCAGTATTTT. It encodes CSAPFGEMVTDTQYF.

The chain employs TRBV7-2 and TRBJ1-2; TRBD1 matches 8 bases. The J segment lost 5 bases and the V segment lost 1 base, leaving 15 bases of the junction unmatched. Germline V CDR1 and CDR2: SGHTA, FQGNSA. The CDR3 consists of 18 residues. In DNA, the CDR3 is TGTGCCAGCAGCTTAGGTATAAACATGGACAGGGAAGGGTATGGCTACACCTTC. Its protein product is CASSLGINMDREGYGYTF. The variable domain in full, completed from reference TRBV7-2 and TRBJ1-2, reads GAGVSQSPSNKVTEKGKDVELRCDPISGHTALYWYRQSLGQGLEFLIYFQGNSAPDKSGLPSDRFSAERTGGSVSTLTIQRTQQEDSAVYLCASSLGINMDREGYGYTFGSGTRLTVV.

The rearrangement links TRBV25-1 to TRBJ2-7; 8 nucleotides match TRBD1. V was pared by 1 base and J by 2 bases, with 4 bases of the junction left unmatched. The CDR3 sequence is 15 residues long. The germline V gene has CDR1 MGHDK and CDR2 SYGVNS. The CDR3 spells CASSEFDRGPYEQYF. The CDR3 region has the DNA TGTGCCAGCAGTGAATTCGACAGGGGCCCCTACGAGCAGTACTTC.

This clonotype was picked up a small number of times. The chain combines TRBV5-1 with TRBJ2-2; 8 bases map to TRBD1. This CDR3 is 17 amino acids long. V was pared by 0 bases and J by 3 bases, with 7 bases of the junction left unmatched. Germline values: CDR1 SGHRS, CDR2 YFSETQ. CDR3 nucleotides: TGCGCCAGCAGCTTGGTCCCCCAGGGGGCCGACACCGGGGAGCTGTTTTTT. This gives the protein CASSLVPQGADTGELFF.

The chain is built from TRBV7-2 and TRBJ2-3; D ambiguous. Trimming removed 5 bases from V and 2 bases from J, with 17 bases in between. The CDR3 extends over 16 amino acids. In germline, CDR1 is SGHTA, CDR2 FQGNSA. CDR3 sequence: CASSPRSASYTDTQYF. The CDR3 coding sequence is TGTGCCAGCAGCCCGAGGTCCGCTAGTTACACAGATACGCAGTATTTT.